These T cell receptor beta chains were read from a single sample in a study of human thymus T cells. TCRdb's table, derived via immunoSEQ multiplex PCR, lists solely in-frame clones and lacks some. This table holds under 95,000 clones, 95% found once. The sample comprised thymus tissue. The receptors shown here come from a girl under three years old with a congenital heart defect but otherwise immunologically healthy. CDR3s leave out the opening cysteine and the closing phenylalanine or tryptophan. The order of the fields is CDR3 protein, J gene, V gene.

ASSLSGRDGTDTQY TRBJ2-3 TRBV11-3
ASSFPGTSGNTGELF TRBJ2-2 TRBV9
ASSQDEDGRKPYEQY TRBJ2-7 TRBV14
ASSPPSGRAGANVLT TRBJ2-6 TRBV5-6
ASSSGKTHNEQF TRBJ2-1 TRBV10-1
ASGPAPSRERGTEAF TRBJ1-1 TRBV12-5
ALGGDYYGYT TRBJ1-2 TRBV30
ASSPFRAYNEQF TRBJ2-1 TRBV18
ASSQERDQNTGELF TRBJ2-2 TRBV4-3
ASIPWGGFYNEQF TRBJ2-1 TRBV25-1
ATSRGTGGGLNSPLH TRBJ1-6 TRBV15
ASSLEPSGSRHEQF TRBJ2-1 TRBV7-3
ASRSDSYEQY TRBJ2-7 TRBV28
ASSDDMSGRPSTDTQY TRBJ2-3 TRBV6-4
ASTGWGSGRNTEAF TRBJ1-1 TRBV28
ASSRSSANQPQH TRBJ1-5 TRBV7-2
ASGYPGRNQPQH TRBJ1-5 TRBV12-5
ASSAAQRGYT TRBJ1-2 TRBV9
ASSEDRVGRNTEAF TRBJ1-1 TRBV6-1
ARGPWDRNTIY TRBJ1-3 TRBV2
ATSIKYFWGNEKLF TRBJ1-4 TRBV15
ASSLGWTSGRDYNEQF TRBJ2-1 TRBV11-2
ASSYSTQGWVLGYT TRBJ1-2 TRBV6-5
ATRTSWTWGETQY TRBJ2-5 TRBV15
ASSLGGSSGPSSYEQY TRBJ2-7 TRBV5-1
ANSQTGVGDTFYGEQY TRBJ2-7 TRBV19
ASSLAKGARDTGELF TRBJ2-2 TRBV13
ASSKGEAEAF TRBJ1-1 TRBV10-2
ASSPLGKGDTRETQY TRBJ2-5 TRBV27
ASSEGTQRYGWTAF TRBJ1-1 TRBV25-1
ASRNTNRGDTEAF TRBJ1-1 TRBV14
ASSIGLTSGKTYNEQF TRBJ2-1 TRBV19
ASRLGRQGYT TRBJ1-2 TRBV2
ASSPWTDSPLH TRBJ1-6 TRBV5-1
ASSPPDREETQY TRBJ2-5 TRBV5-1
ASSLGLLSNEQF TRBJ2-1 TRBV5-4
ASSLASHEQY TRBJ2-7 TRBV7-2
ASSLFGREGYEQY TRBJ2-7 TRBV28
AWSRASTDTYNEQF TRBJ2-1 TRBV30
ATLSKGNCVNEQF TRBJ2-1 TRBV10-3
ASSIVTVRGTVHLATNEKLF TRBJ1-4 TRBV19